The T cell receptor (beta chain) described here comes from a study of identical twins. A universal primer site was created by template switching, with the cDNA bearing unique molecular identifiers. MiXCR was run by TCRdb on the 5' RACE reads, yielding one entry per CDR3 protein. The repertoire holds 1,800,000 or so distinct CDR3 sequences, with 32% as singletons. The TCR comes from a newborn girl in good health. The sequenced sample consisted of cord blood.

For the CDR3, the DNA is TGTGCCAGCAGCCCTGAGATGAACACTGAAGCTTTCTTT. This translates into CASSPEMNTEAFF. This chain joins TRBV7-9 and TRBJ1-1; D remains unclear. CDR3 length equals 13 residues. Per germline, CDR1 SEHNR and CDR2 FQNEAQ (reference sequence). V shed 5 bases and J shed 0 bases, with 7 bases lying between them.